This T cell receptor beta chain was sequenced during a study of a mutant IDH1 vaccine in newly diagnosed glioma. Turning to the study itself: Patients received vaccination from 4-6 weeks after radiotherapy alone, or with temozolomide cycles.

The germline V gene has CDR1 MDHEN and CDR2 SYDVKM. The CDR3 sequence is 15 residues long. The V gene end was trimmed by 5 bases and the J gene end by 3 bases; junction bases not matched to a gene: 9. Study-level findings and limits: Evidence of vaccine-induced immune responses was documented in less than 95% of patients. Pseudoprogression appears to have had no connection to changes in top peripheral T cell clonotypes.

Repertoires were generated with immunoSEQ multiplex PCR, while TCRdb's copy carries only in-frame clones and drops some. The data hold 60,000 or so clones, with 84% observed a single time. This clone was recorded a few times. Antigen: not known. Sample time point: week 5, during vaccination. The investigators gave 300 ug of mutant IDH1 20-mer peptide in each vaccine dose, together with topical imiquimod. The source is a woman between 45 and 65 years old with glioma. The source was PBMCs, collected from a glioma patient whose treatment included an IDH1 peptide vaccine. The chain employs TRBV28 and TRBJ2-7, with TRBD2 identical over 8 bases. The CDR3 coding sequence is TGTGCCAGCAGTGCCCAGGGGCGGGGGGTCTACGAGCAGTACTTC. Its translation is CASSAQGRGVYEQYF.